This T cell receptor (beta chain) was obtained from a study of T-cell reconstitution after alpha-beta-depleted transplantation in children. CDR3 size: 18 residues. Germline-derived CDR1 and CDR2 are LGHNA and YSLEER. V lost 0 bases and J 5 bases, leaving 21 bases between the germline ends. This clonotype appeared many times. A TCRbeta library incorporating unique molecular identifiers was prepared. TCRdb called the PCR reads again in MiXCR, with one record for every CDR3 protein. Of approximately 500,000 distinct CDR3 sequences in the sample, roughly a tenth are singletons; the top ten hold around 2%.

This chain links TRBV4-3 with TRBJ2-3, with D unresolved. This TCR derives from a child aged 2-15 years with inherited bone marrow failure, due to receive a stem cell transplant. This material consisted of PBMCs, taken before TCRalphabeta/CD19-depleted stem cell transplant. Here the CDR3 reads CASSQEVKVWGHGDTQYF. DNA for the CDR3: TGCGCCAGCAGCCAAGAGGTGAAGGTGTGGGGTCATGGAGATACGCAGTATTTT.